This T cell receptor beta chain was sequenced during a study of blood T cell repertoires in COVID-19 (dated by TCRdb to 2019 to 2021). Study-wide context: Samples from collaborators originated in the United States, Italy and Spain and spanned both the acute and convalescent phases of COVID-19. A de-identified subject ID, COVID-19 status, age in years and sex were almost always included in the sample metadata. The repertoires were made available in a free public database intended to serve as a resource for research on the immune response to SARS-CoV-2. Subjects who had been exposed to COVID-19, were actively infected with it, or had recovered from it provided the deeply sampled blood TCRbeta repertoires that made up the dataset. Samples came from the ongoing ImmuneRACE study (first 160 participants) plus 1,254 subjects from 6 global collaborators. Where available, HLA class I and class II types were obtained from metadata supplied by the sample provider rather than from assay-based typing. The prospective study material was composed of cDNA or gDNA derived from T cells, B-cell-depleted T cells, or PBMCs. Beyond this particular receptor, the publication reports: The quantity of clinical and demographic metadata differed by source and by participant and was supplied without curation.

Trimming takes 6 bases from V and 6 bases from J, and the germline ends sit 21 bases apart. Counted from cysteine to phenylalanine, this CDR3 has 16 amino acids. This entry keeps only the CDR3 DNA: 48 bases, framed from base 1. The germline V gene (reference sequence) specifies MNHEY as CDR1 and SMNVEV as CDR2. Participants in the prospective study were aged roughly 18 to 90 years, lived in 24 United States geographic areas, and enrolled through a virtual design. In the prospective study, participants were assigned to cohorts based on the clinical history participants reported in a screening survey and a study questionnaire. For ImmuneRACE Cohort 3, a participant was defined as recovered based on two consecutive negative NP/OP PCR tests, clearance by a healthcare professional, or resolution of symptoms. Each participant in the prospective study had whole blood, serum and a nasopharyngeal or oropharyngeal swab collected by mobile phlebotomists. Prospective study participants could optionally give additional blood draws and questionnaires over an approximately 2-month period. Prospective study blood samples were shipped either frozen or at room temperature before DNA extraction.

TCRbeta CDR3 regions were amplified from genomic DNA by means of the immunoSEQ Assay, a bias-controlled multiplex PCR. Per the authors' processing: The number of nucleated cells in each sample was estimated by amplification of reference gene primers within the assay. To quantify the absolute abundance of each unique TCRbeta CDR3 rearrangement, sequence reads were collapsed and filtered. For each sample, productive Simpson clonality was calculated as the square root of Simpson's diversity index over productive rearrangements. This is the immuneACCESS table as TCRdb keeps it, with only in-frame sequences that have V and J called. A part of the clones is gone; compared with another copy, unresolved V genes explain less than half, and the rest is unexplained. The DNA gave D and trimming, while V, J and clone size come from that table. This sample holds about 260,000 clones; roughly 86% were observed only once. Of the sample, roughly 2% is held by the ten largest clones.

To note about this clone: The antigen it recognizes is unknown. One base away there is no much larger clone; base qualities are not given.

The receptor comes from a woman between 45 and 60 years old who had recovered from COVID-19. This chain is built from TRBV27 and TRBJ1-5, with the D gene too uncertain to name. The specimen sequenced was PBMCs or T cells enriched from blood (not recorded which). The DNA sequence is TGTGCCAGCAGGGCCCTTGGTACAGTGGAGGGTCAGCCCCAGCATTTT. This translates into CASRALGTVEGQPQHF.